The source of this T cell receptor beta chain is a study of T cell clusters in autoimmune cytopenias. Some 40,000 genome equivalents of blood DNA were amplified for TRB. TRB rearrangements were amplified by touch-down multiplex PCR with mixed TRB-A/B primers. One entry per CDR3 protein, without DNA, is what TCRdb gives after re-calling the multiplex PCR reads. This sample's clone table lists approximately 6,000 distinct CDR3 sequences. This CDR3 is 14 amino acids long. Germline V gene sequence: CDR1 LNHDA, CDR2 SQIVND (reference sequence). These data are also associated with another study on T cell repertoires in aging, cancer and after chemotherapy.

Source material: peripheral blood. The TCR comes from a human donor in good health. The chain employs TRBV19 and TRBJ1-5; the TCRdb call, TRBD1, lacks DNA for checking. This CDR3 reads CASSTDSSNQPQHF.